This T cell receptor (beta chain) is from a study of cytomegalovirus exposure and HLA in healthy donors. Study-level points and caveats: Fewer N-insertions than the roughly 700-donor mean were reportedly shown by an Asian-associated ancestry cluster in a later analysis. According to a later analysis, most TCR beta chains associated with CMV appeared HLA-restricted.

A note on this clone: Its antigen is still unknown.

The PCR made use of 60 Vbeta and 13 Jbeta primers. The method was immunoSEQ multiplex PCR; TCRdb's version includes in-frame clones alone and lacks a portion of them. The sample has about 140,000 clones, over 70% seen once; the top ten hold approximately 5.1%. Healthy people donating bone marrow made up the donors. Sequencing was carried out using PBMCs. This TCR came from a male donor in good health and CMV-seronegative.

This CDR3 reads CSARQGLAQYF. The CDR3 region has the DNA TGCAGTGCTAGACAGGGACTGGCGCAGTACTTC. The chain has TRBV20-1 and TRBJ2-7, with D possibly matching TRBD2 (6 bases). This CDR3 is 11 amino acids long. Germline V gene lookup returns CDR1 DFQATT and CDR2 SNEGSKA (reference sequence). V dropped 2 bases and J dropped 9 bases, with 11 bases sitting between them.